These 13 T cell receptor beta chains share one sample of origin, sequenced in a study of blood T cell repertoires in COVID-19 (dated by TCRdb to 2018 to 2020). Libraries came from the immunoSEQ multiplex PCR assay. TCRdb carries this immuneACCESS record with in-frame sequences only. Its versions omit some clonotypes, under half of them owing to an unresolved V gene in the studies checked, with the rest unexplained. The sample contains 150,000 to 200,000 clones, approximately 82% of them found a single time. 22% of the sample comes from the top ten. The source material was peripheral blood. The receptors were gathered from a woman of 80 years or more with acute or convalescent COVID-19.

This clone turned up a few times. The V gene is TRBV28, the J gene TRBJ2-7; 8 bases align to TRBD2. The CDR3 runs to 16 residues. V trimming: 6 bases; J trimming: 3 bases; junction bases outside the gene matches: 13. Germline assignment: CDR1 MDHEN and CDR2 SYDVKM. The CDR3 here is CASRSGGAGVFYEQYF. The CDR3 DNA sequence: TGTGCCAGCAGATCCGGAGGAGCGGGAGTCTTCTACGAGCAGTACTTC.

This rearrangement joins TRBV2 to TRBJ1-2; 8 bases fit TRBD1. Germline assignment: CDR1 SNHLY and CDR2 FYNNEI. V dropped 3 bases and J dropped 4; count of bases not matched to a gene: 7. There are 15 residues in the CDR3. This CDR3 reads CASSDDRGEFYGYTF. The CDR3 nucleotides read TGTGCCAGCAGTGATGACAGGGGAGAGTTCTATGGCTACACCTTC. The full variable domain, in which reference TRBV2 and TRBJ1-2 provide the parts outside the CDR3, is EPEVTQTPSHQVTQMGQEVILRCVPISNHLYFYWYRQILGQKVEFLVSFYNNEISEKSEIFDDQFSVERPDGSNFTLKIRSTKLEDSAMYFCASSDDRGEFYGYTFGSGTRLTVV.

The chain employs TRBV5-1 and TRBJ2-7; 10 bases are shared with TRBD1. CDR1 is SGHRS and CDR2 is YFSETQ in the germline V gene. Trimming cost V 4 bases and J 5 bases; bases outside gene matches: 6. This CDR3 comprises 14 residues. The DNA of the CDR3 is TGCGCCAGCAGCCCGGACAGGGGGGACCACGAGCAGTACTTC. Protein product: CASSPDRGDHEQYF.

V usage is TRBV6-5 and J usage is TRBJ1-2; 7 nucleotides align to TRBD1. The CDR3 is made up of 15 amino acids. V shed 2 bases and J 2 bases; nucleotides not matched to a gene: 5. The germline V gene encodes CDR1 MNHEY and CDR2 SVGAGI. The chain's CDR3 is CASSYTETGNYGYTF. Here the CDR3 DNA reads TGTGCCAGCAGTTACACTGAGACAGGGAACTATGGCTACACCTTC.

The rearrangement uses TRBV11-2 and TRBJ1-1; no definite D call. This CDR3 has 13 residues. The V gene lost 0 bases and the J gene lost 4 bases, with 6 bases spanning the gap. CDR1 is SGHAT, CDR2 FQNNGV, per germline. CDR3 sequence: CASSLDTGTEAFF. The CDR3 nucleotides are TGTGCCAGCAGCTTAGATACCGGCACTGAAGCTTTCTTT. Complete variable domain (other parts from reference TRBV11-2 and TRBJ1-1): EAGVAQSPRYKIIEKRQSVAFWCNPISGHATLYWYQQILGQGPKLLIQFQNNGVVDDSQLPKDRFSAERLKGVDSTLKIQPAKLEDSAVYLCASSLDTGTEAFFGQGTRLTVV.

The CDR3 coding sequence is TGTGCCAGCAGTTTCCAGGGCCAGCTCGGGGAGCTGTTTTTT. It encodes CASSFQGQLGELFF. The chain has TRBV6-2 or TRBV6-3 and TRBJ2-2, with a tentative D call TRBD1 (5 bases). This CDR3 region has 14 residues. Germline V lookup: CDR1 MNHEY, CDR2 SVGEGT. V was pared by 4 bases and J by 7 bases, with 13 bases between.

This clone was observed a single time. The V gene is TRBV5-6, the J gene TRBJ1-4; D gene unclear. Trimming stripped 1 base from V and 8 bases from J, with 15 bases between. The CDR3 runs 15 residues. Germline CDR1 SGHDT, CDR2 YYEEEE. In DNA form, the CDR3 reads TGTGCCAGCAGCTTGTCGTCCTCGGCGGGGGAAAAACTGTTTTTT. It encodes CASSLSSSAGEKLFF.

V and J are TRBV12-3 or TRBV12-4 and TRBJ1-1, with D perhaps TRBD1 (6 bases). This CDR3 comprises 13 residues. Trimming took off 4 bases at V and 8 bases at J, with 14 bases between the two ends. The CDR3: CASSSQGSGEAFF. The CDR3 nucleotides read TGTGCCAGCAGTTCCCAGGGGTCGGGGGAAGCTTTCTTT.

The gene calls are TRBV12-3 or TRBV12-4 and TRBJ1-1, with D uncertain. Deletions cut 6 bases from V and 9 bases from J, with 14 bases between. This CDR3 is built from 12 residues. The chain's CDR3 is CASSAKSQKAFF. The DNA for the CDR3 is TGTGCCAGCAGCGCAAAATCTCAGAAAGCTTTCTTT.

This clone was counted only a few times. The V gene is TRBV5-1, the J gene TRBJ2-1; 7 nucleotides align to TRBD1. The CDR3 runs 13 residues. The germline gives CDR1 SGHRS, CDR2 YFSETQ. V lost 5 bases, J lost 10 bases, and 9 bases stayed unmatched. The CDR3 protein is CASRAVQGIEQFF. The CDR3 DNA follows: TGCGCCAGCAGGGCCGTACAGGGGATAGAGCAGTTCTTC.

The chain combines TRBV2 with TRBJ1-5; TRBD1 matches at 8 bases. The CDR3 has 16 residues. In germline, CDR1 is SNHLY, CDR2 FYNNEI. V dropped 3 bases and J dropped 9; count of bases not matched to a gene: 13. The CDR3 protein is CASSDGQGAPGGPQHF. CDR3 in DNA: TGTGCCAGCAGTGATGGACAGGGAGCCCCCGGGGGGCCCCAGCATTTT.

The chain carries TRBV7-2 and TRBJ2-2; 7 nucleotides align to TRBD1. CDR3 length equals 14 residues. V was pared by 5 bases and J by 7 bases, with 7 bases of the junction left unmatched. Per germline, CDR1 SGHTA and CDR2 FQGNSA. CDR3 sequence: CASSLGGWNGELFF. CDR3 DNA sequence: TGTGCCAGCAGCCTAGGGGGCTGGAACGGGGAGCTGTTTTTT.

Concerning this clone itself: A junction end diverges from the germline sequence, so it may reflect a read error. V is TRBV2 and J is TRBJ1-2; D might be TRBD1 (5 bases). The germline V gene encodes CDR1 SNHLY and CDR2 FYNNEI. The CDR3 loop spans 12 amino acids. The CDR3 protein is CASSPNRQTKHF. In DNA form, the CDR3 reads TGTGCCAGCAGTCCCAACCGACAGACCAAACACTTC.